These 19 T cell receptor beta chains share one sample of origin, sequenced in a study of blood T cell repertoires in COVID-19. Repertoires were generated with immunoSEQ multiplex PCR, while TCRdb's copy carries only in-frame clones and drops some. The table has more than 250,000 clones, roughly 90% seen once. The source material was peripheral blood. The receptors shown here come from a man younger than 30 who had recovered from COVID-19.

In nucleotides, the CDR3 is TGCAGCGTTGTAGAGGGGGGTCAGCCCCAGCATTTT. Translating it yields CSVVEGGQPQHF. This chain links TRBV29-1 with TRBJ1-5, with a possible D match to TRBD1 (6 bases). CDR1 and CDR2 from the germline V gene are SQVTM and ANQGSEA. This CDR3 spans 12 amino acids. The V gene lost 4 bases and the J gene lost 6 bases, with 10 bases spanning the gap.

Only a few counts were recorded for this clone. The DNA for the CDR3 is TGTGCCAGCACCGCATACAGGAATGGCTACACCTTC. It encodes CASTAYRNGYTF. The genes are TRBV5-6 and TRBJ1-2; D might be TRBD1 (5 bases). This CDR3 is built from 12 residues. Between the trimmed V and J ends, which lost 6 bases and 6 bases, there was a span of 12 bases. The germline V gene encodes CDR1 SGHDT and CDR2 YYEEEE. Full variable domain (remainder filled in from reference TRBV5-6 and TRBJ1-2): DAGVTQSPTHLIKTRGQQVTLRCSPKSGHDTVSWYQQALGQGPQFIFQYYEEEERQRGNFPDRFSGHQFPNYSSELNVNALLLGDSALYLCASTAYRNGYTFGSGTRLTVV.

V usage is TRBV7-9 and J usage is TRBJ2-7, with 8 nucleotides matching TRBD1. The CDR3 runs to 15 residues. J was trimmed by 1 base and V by 4 bases; bases with no gene match: 6. Germline lookup yields CDR1 SEHNR and CDR2 FQNEAQ (reference sequence). The CDR3 loop reads CASSSGQGISYEQYF. The CDR3, as DNA: TGTGCCAGCAGCTCCGGACAGGGCATATCCTACGAGCAGTACTTC. The full variable domain, its missing parts supplied by reference TRBV7-9 and TRBJ2-7, is DTGVSQNPRHKITKRGQNVTFRCDPISEHNRLYWYRQTLGQGPEFLTYFQNEAQLEKSRLLSDRFSAERPKGSFSTLEIQRTEQGDSAMYLCASSSGQGISYEQYFGPGTRLTVT.

As for this clone: Different DNA sequences within this sample yield the same CDR3. The chain carries TRBV6-5 and TRBJ2-7; 9 nucleotides match TRBD1. The germline V gene encodes CDR1 MNHEY and CDR2 SVGAGI. V dropped 4 bases and J dropped 4; count of bases not matched to a gene: 5. The CDR3 runs 14 residues. The CDR3 loop is CASSSTGGPYEQYF. The CDR3 nucleotides are TGTGCCAGCAGTTCAACAGGGGGCCCTTACGAGCAGTACTTC.

V gene TRBV7-6 combines with J gene TRBJ1-3; 11 bases align to TRBD1. The CDR3 is made up of 18 amino acids. The germline V gene has CDR1 SGHVS and CDR2 FNYEAQ. Trimming took 1 base from V and 5 from J; bases not matched to a gene: 10. DNA for the CDR3: TGTGCCAGCAGCTTAGGGGACAGGGGGACCTTGGGACGAAACACCATATATTTT. As protein: CASSLGDRGTLGRNTIYF.

The rearrangement links TRBV27 to TRBJ2-7; 9 nucleotides agree with TRBD1. The CDR3 loop spans 14 amino acids. Per germline, CDR1 MNHEY and CDR2 SMNVEV (reference sequence). The V gene end was trimmed by 2 bases and the J gene end by 6 bases; junction bases not matched to a gene: 5. The CDR3 spells CASSLGTGSSEQYF. The CDR3 nucleotides read TGTGCCAGCAGTTTAGGGACAGGGTCCAGCGAGCAGTACTTC.

The rearrangement links TRBV18 to TRBJ2-5, with D possibly being TRBD1 (5 bases). With 1 base removed from V and 3 bases from J, the gap between germline ends came to 15 bases. The CDR3 is 16 amino acids. The germline gives CDR1 KGHSH, CDR2 LQKENI. CDR3: CASSPLLSKGEETQYF. In DNA, the CDR3 is TGTGCCAGCTCACCACTACTCTCTAAAGGGGAAGAGACCCAGTACTTC.

The CDR3 loop reads CASRPPGTSGIGYTF. CDR3 sequence (DNA): TGTGCCAGCAGACCACCTGGGACTTCTGGTATCGGCTACACCTTC. The chain employs TRBV11-2 and TRBJ1-2; perhaps TRBD1 as D (5 bases). This CDR3 comprises 15 residues. V was cut by 6 bases and J by 8 bases, with 22 bases left in between. Germline CDR1 reads SGHAT; CDR2 reads FQNNGV.

The chain combines TRBV30 with TRBJ2-3, with D possibly matching TRBD2 (6 bases). Trimming shortened V by 2 bases and J by 0 bases, and 21 bases separated the two germline ends. In germline, CDR1 is GTSNPN, CDR2 SVGIG (reference sequence). This CDR3 contains 18 residues. CDR3 amino acids: CAWSLDAGSGTSTDTQYF. CDR3 coding DNA: TGTGCCTGGAGTCTGGATGCGGGTAGCGGAACTAGCACAGATACGCAGTATTTT.

The chain has TRBV6-6 and TRBJ2-7, with a weak D call TRBD1 (6 bases). The germline CDR1 and CDR2 sequences are MNHNY and SVGAGI (reference sequence). V was trimmed by 5 bases and J by 0 bases, leaving 17 bases between them. CDR3 length equals 16 residues. The CDR3 reads CASSGRQVPSSYEQYF. CDR3 coding DNA: TGTGCCAGCAGTGGCCGACAGGTGCCGAGCTCCTACGAGCAGTACTTC.

The genes are TRBV4-1 and TRBJ2-7; tentative D call: TRBD2 (5 bases). V was clipped by 4 bases and J by 2 bases, with 12 bases between them. This CDR3 has 14 amino acids. Germline V gives CDR1 MGHRA, CDR2 YSYEKL. CDR3 region: CASSPLSGTYEQYF. CDR3 nucleotides: TGCGCCAGCAGCCCACTATCCGGGACCTACGAGCAGTACTTC.

The V gene is TRBV9, the J gene TRBJ2-2, with D possibly TRBD1 on 7 matching bases. CDR3 length equals 17 residues. Germline loops: CDR1 SGDLS, CDR2 YYNGEE. V was shortened by 3 bases and J by 0 bases, with 15 bases between the two germline ends. This chain's CDR3 is CASSERGDSSNTGELFF. The CDR3 nucleotides read TGTGCCAGCAGCGAGAGGGGGGACAGCTCGAACACCGGGGAGCTGTTTTTT.

The chain is built from TRBV27 and TRBJ1-2; 9 bases fit TRBD1. CDR1 and CDR2 (germline): MNHEY, SMNVEV (reference sequence). The CDR3 consists of 13 residues. J lost 7 bases, V lost 5 bases, and 5 bases had no gene match. CDR3 amino acids: CASSKGQGGGYTF. The CDR3 region has the DNA TGTGCCAGCAGTAAGGGACAGGGAGGTGGCTACACCTTC.

V is TRBV5-6 and J is TRBJ1-4, with D hard to call. The V end lost 1 base, the J end lost 2 bases, and 6 bases lay between the germline ends. The germline CDR1 and CDR2 sequences are SGHDT and YYEEEE. The CDR3 covers 14 residues. CDR3 DNA: TGTGCCAGCAGCTTGTCCCATACTAATGAAAAACTGTTTTTT. Residues: CASSLSHTNEKLFF.

The V gene is TRBV5-1, the J gene TRBJ2-7; maybe TRBD1 (5 bases). Germline V gene lookup returns CDR1 SGHRS and CDR2 YFSETQ. Trimming stripped 0 bases from V and 3 bases from J, with 19 bases between. The CDR3 totals 17 residues. CDR3 DNA: TGCGCCAGCAGCTTGGTCTGGGGCAGCCCGGAGCACTACGAGCAGTACTTC. Translated: CASSLVWGSPEHYEQYF.

This rearrangement joins TRBV7-2 to TRBJ2-1; a weak D match, TRBD1 (6 bases). There are 14 residues in the CDR3. Trimming pared 1 base from V and 5 bases from J, leaving 9 bases between. Germline V lookup: CDR1 SGHTA, CDR2 FQGNSA. The CDR3 DNA sequence: TGTGCCAGCAGCTTAGAGGACAGAAACAATGAGCAGTTCTTC. Its protein product is CASSLEDRNNEQFF.

J is TRBJ2-3 and V is TRBV20-1, with a possible D match to TRBD1 (5 bases). CDR3 size: 14 residues. The germline V and J ends were trimmed by 3 bases and 2 bases, with 12 bases remaining between them. Germline values: CDR1 DFQATT, CDR2 SNEGSKA (reference sequence). The CDR3 here is CSASLQAITDTQYF. CDR3 DNA sequence: TGCAGTGCTAGTTTACAGGCCATCACAGATACGCAGTATTTT.

The chain links TRBV5-1 to TRBJ2-7, with D perhaps matching TRBD1 (5 bases). Germline values: CDR1 SGHRS, CDR2 YFSETQ. The V end lost 4 bases, the J end lost 4 bases, and 15 bases lay between the germline ends. There are 14 residues in the CDR3. In DNA, the CDR3 is TGCGCCAGCAGCGCGTACCAGGGTAGTTACGAGCAGTACTTC. It codes for CASSAYQGSYEQYF. Together with reference TRBV5-1 and TRBJ2-7, the CDR3 gives the full variable domain: KAGVTQTPRYLIKTRGQQVTLSCSPISGHRSVSWYQQTPGQGLQFLFEYFSETQRNKGNFPGRFSGRQFSNSRSEMNVSTLELGDSALYLCASSAYQGSYEQYFGPGTRLTVT.

The gene calls are TRBV10-3 and TRBJ1-6, with 11 positions matching TRBD1. The CDR3 sequence is 15 residues long. Per germline, CDR1 ENHRY and CDR2 SYGVKD. With V trimmed by 5 bases and J by 10 bases, 7 bases remained unmatched. The CDR3 bases are TGTGCCATCAGTCCACGGACAGGGGGCAACTCACCCCTCCACTTT. It codes for CAISPRTGGNSPLHF.